This T cell receptor (beta chain) was documented in a study of T-cell reconstitution after alpha-beta-depleted transplantation in children. Unique molecular identifiers were used to barcode this TCRbeta library. TCRdb reprocessed the PCR reads with MiXCR, giving one entry per CDR3 protein. The repertoire consists of 150,000 to 250,000 distinct CDR3 sequences, with roughly 15% occurring once and the leading ten covering approximately 13%. With V trimmed by 0 bases and J by 4 bases, 5 bases remained unmatched. CDR3 length equals 17 residues. CDR1 and CDR2 (germline): SGHDT, YYEEEE. This TCR was recovered from a human donor who donated a stem cell graft to a child with acute lymphoblastic leukemia. The source material was PBMCs from the stem cell graft donor, sampled from the stem cell graft. This chain links TRBV5-6 with TRBJ2-5, with 14 bases identical to TRBD2. CDR3 residues: CASSLAGTSGSRETQYF. The CDR3 nucleotides read TGTGCCAGCAGCTTGGCCGGGACTAGCGGGAGCAGAGAGACCCAGTACTTC.